Included here is one T cell receptor beta chain sequence, with context. The target antigen is unknown. Deletions cut 1 base from V and 0 bases from J, with 14 bases between. Per the germline V gene, CDR1 is SGHRS and CDR2 is YFSETQ. The CDR3 has 17 residues. The data are from a study of T cells after yellow fever vaccination. Overall study results and limits: Just a small share of clonotypes turned up in the CD4 compartment as well as the CD8 compartment.

The study made its TCR cDNA through 5'RACE template switching. That step introduced a universal primer site along with UMIs. TCRdb processed the 5' RACE reads anew with MiXCR; each CDR3 protein has one entry. The sample carries about 130,000 distinct CDR3 sequences, 8% to 10% recorded once. This sequence joins TRBV5-1 and TRBJ2-1; possible D gene TRBD2, 5 bases. Sequencing used CD8+ T cells sorted from PBMCs, obtained on the day of the yellow fever booster vaccination. The clonotype originates from a man aged 18 to 35 who received the YFV17D yellow fever vaccine. CDR3 in amino acids: CASSLRAGRSSYNEQFF. CDR3 bases: TGCGCCAGCAGCTTGAGGGCGGGCCGTAGCTCCTACAATGAGCAGTTCTTC.